This T cell receptor beta chain was retrieved from a study of blood T cell repertoires in COVID-19. Overall study context: Some COVID-19 samples were acute and others convalescent; all came from the United States, Italy and Spain. From T cells, B-cell-depleted T cells, or PBMCs came the material, which was cDNA or gDNA.

Original analysis: How many nucleated cells were present was estimated from reference gene primer amplification. Sequencing used immunoSEQ multiplex PCR; TCRdb keeps in-frame clones, though not all of them. V, J and clone size are taken as reported in that table, and D and trimming were inferred from the DNA itself. This table holds around 260,000 clones, 80% to 85% found once. This CDR3 has 16 amino acids. With 1 base clipped from V and 8 bases from J, the junction kept 8 bases outside the gene matches. Germline V gene data show CDR1 as SGHTA and CDR2 as FQGTGA. The receptor comes from a man in his 60s with acute or convalescent COVID-19. The chain combines TRBV7-3 with TRBJ2-1; 10 bases fit TRBD2. Input material: peripheral blood. The CDR3 DNA sequence: TGTGCCAGCAGCTTAAGAGTAGCGGGAGGAATGGATGAGCAGTTCTTC. Translated: CASSLRVAGGMDEQFF.